This note documents a single T cell receptor (beta chain) sequence. Its antigen is as yet unknown. Assay: immunoSEQ multiplex PCR; the TCRdb copy retains only in-frame clones and omits some. The sample includes some 180,000 clones, roughly 92% seen only once; the top ten take over 1%. Per the germline V gene, CDR1 is LNHDA and CDR2 is SQIVND (reference sequence). The CDR3 consists of 18 residues. The V gene lost 1 base and the J gene lost 8 bases, with 26 bases spanning the gap. This sample is part of a study of T cell responses to AZD1222 COVID-19 vaccine. Study at large: Pooling covered second doses at about 4 or about 12 weeks.

Study results and caveats: Females made up more of the donors, who were largely white British, and clonal diversity may have come out too low. Along spike, vaccine-associated CD4 TCRs were found throughout, with dominance at 160-218 and 743-854. Among AZD1222 vaccinees, only 5 to 7 were seropositive at baseline.

Sequencing was performed on peripheral blood, taken on day 0 of AZD1222 vaccination. The V and J genes are TRBV19 and TRBJ1-2; a possible D gene is TRBD1 (6 bases). The receptor was derived from an adult in good health. The CDR3 here is CASSIAPPSRGGLGGYTF. The DNA for the CDR3 is TGTGCCAGTAGTATAGCTCCCCCTTCTCGCGGGGGGCTAGGCGGCTACACCTTC.